This T cell receptor (beta chain) was identified during a study of human T cells and chemical hapten exposure. In regard to this clonotype: The target antigen is unknown.

The library tagged individual cDNA molecules with unique molecular identifiers. MiXCR was run by TCRdb on the RACE reads, yielding one entry per CDR3 protein. The sample carries 100,000 or so distinct CDR3 sequences, under 40% recorded once. Findings and caveats of the study: Following DPC sensitization, TCRs present above 1 in 1000 frequency showed no change. Expanded TCRs made up significantly more big CDR3 similarity clusters than controls did.

Time point noted: patch test 3, about 24 weeks after DPC sensitization. The treatment: therapeutic diphenylcyclopropenone sensitization with weekly scalp DPC. V lost 6 bases, J lost 1 base, and 11 bases lay in between. The CDR3 extends over 14 amino acids. The TCR originated in a man aged 35-49 years with alopecia areata. Some clones in this sample may be carry-over from other donors' samples. The sample was whole blood, taken in connection with sensitization to the hapten diphenylcyclopropenone (DPC). The chain has TRBV12-3 or TRBV12-4 and TRBJ2-3; no definite D call. For the CDR3, the DNA is TGTGCCAGCAGCTGGGTAGGTGGCACAGATACGCAGTATTTT. Protein: CASSWVGGTDTQYF.